This T cell receptor beta chain was sequenced during a study of a mutant IDH1 vaccine in newly diagnosed glioma. Across the whole study: The vaccination schedule gave patients eight doses in weeks 1, 3, 5, 7, 11, 15, 19 and 23. Vaccines began 4-6 weeks after radiotherapy alone, or with temozolomide cycles. Therapy received beforehand was radiotherapy, temozolomide, or both, with most patients given both.

This clone was detected only a few times. Its antigen is as yet unknown. Time point meaning: week 11, during vaccination. Topical imiquimod was applied with each vaccine dose, which held 300 ug of mutant IDH1 20-mer peptide. The donor cohort comprised cases of new WHO grade 3 or 4 IDH1-mutant, ATRX-lost astrocytoma. Sequencing used immunoSEQ multiplex PCR; TCRdb keeps in-frame clones, though not all of them. The table lists over 55,000 clones, around nine tenths of them singletons. The CDR3 extends over 15 amino acids. Trimming removed 6 bases from V and 7 bases from J; junction bases left unmatched: 11. CDR1 SEHNR and CDR2 FQNEAQ come from the germline V gene (reference sequence).

The receptor comes from a middle-aged man with glioma. The material was PBMCs, obtained from a glioma patient whose treatment included an IDH1 peptide vaccine. This chain connects TRBV7-9 to TRBJ2-1; TRBD1 matches at 8 bases. The CDR3 coding sequence is TGTGCCAGCAGTCCATTGGGGGACAGGTTAAATGAGCAGTTCTTC. Protein: CASSPLGDRLNEQFF.